This T cell receptor (beta chain) appears in the sequencing data of a study of T-cell memory formation after mild COVID-19. The CDR3 extends over 14 amino acids. Germline-derived CDR1 and CDR2 are SSHAT and FNYEAQ (reference sequence). Trimming removed 5 bases from V and 2 bases from J, with 11 bases in between. This clonotype was seen ten or more times. MiXCR, applied by TCRdb to the 5' RACE reads, yields one record per CDR3 protein. The sample records more than 350,000 distinct CDR3 sequences, approximately 16% being singletons. The material sequenced was PBMCs or a T cell subset sorted from them (not recorded which). V is TRBV7-7 and J is TRBJ2-3; the D gene is possibly TRBD1 (6 bases). This sequence originates from a young man who had mild COVID-19 (a few samples of this study predate the infection). Cell type and time point are not known. The CDR3 bases are TGTGCCAGCAGCCAGGACAGTATCACAGATACGCAGTATTTT. Translating it yields CASSQDSITDTQYF.